These T cell receptor beta chains were read from a single sample in a study of T cell changes during pregnancy in multiple sclerosis. Produced via immunoSEQ multiplex PCR; TCRdb's table is partial and in-frame only. Found here are about 80,000 clones, 92% of them singletons; the top ten hold 2.6%. The specimen was peripheral blood, collected before pregnancy. The source of these receptors is a female donor with multiple sclerosis, enrolled in a pregnancy study. Both conserved end residues are part of each CDR3. Each record gives: J gene, clone size, D gene, V gene, CDR3 DNA, CDR3 protein. The D gene is left open where the match is weak. Clone size, where shown, is once, few, many, or a class for clones that have expanded.

TRBJ2-5 | . | . | TRBV5-1 | TGCGCCAGCAGCTTGAGCGGACAGCGCCAAGAGACCCAGTACTTC | CASSLSGQRQETQYF
TRBJ1-4 | few | . | TRBV15 | TGTGCCACCAGCAACAGGGTTACGGGAGAAAAACTGTTTTTT | CATSNRVTGEKLFF
TRBJ2-1 | . | TRBD2 | TRBV2 | TGTGCCACCCAGCGGGAGGAAGACAATGAGCAGTTCTTC | CATQREEDNEQFF
TRBJ2-5 | . | TRBD1 | TRBV15 | TGTGCCACCAGAAGCGGACAGGCGACTCCATTTGGGACCCAGTACTTC | CATRSGQATPFGTQYF
TRBJ1-4 | . | TRBD1 | TRBV4-3 | TGCGCCAGCAGCCAAGATACAGGGGGCCTCACTAATGAAAAACTGTTTTTT | CASSQDTGGLTNEKLFF
TRBJ2-2 | . | TRBD2 | TRBV7-6 | TGTGCCAGCAGCGAGACTAGCGGGAGGGCCTTGAGCACCGGGGAGCTGTTTTTT | CASSETSGRALSTGELFF
TRBJ2-1 | . | . | TRBV6-4 | TGTGCCACCAGCGCGTTAAGCTCCTACAATGAGCAGTTCTTC | CATSALSSYNEQFF
TRBJ2-1 | . | TRBD1 | TRBV7-9 | TGTGCCAGCAGCTTAACCGGGACAGACAATGAGCAGTTCTTC | CASSLTGTDNEQFF
TRBJ2-1 | . | . | TRBV19 | TGTGCCAGTAGTATAGATTACCGTGGAGGTGAGCAGTTCTTC | CASSIDYRGGEQFF
TRBJ2-1 | . | . | TRBV15 | TGTGCCTCCGCCCGAACTAGCTCCTTCAATGAGCAGTTCTTC | CASARTSSFNEQFF
TRBJ2-1 | once | . | TRBV27 | TGTGCCAGCAGTTTAGACTCGTGGAGGTCTAATGAGCAGTTCTTC | CASSLDSWRSNEQFF
TRBJ2-1 | . | . | TRBV28 | TGTGCCAGCAGTCGGAGCGGACAGATCAATGAGCAGTTCTTC | CASSRSGQINEQFF
TRBJ2-7 | . | . | TRBV7-2 | TGTGCCAGCAGCTCGAGTCCGGTCAGCGACGAGCAGTACTTC | CASSSSPVSDEQYF
TRBJ2-3 | . | . | TRBV6-5 | TGTGCCAGCAGACTAGTCCTTGCGGGAGATACGCAGTATTTT | CASRLVLAGDTQYF
TRBJ2-1 | . | . | TRBV9 | TGTGCCAGCAGCCAAATGGGGAGGACTCGAAGCGGTGGTGAGCAGTTCTTC | CASSQMGRTRSGGEQFF
TRBJ2-1 | . | TRBD1 | TRBV5-6 | TGTGCCAGCAGCTTGGGTGACAGGGTGTACAATGAGCAGTTCTTC | CASSLGDRVYNEQFF
TRBJ1-1 | . | . | TRBV6-1 | TGTGCCAGCAGTCTGGGGCCCACTGAAGCTTTCTTT | CASSLGPTEAFF